The rows below give T cell receptor beta chains drawn from one sample of a study of blood T cell repertoires in COVID-19. Clones were read by immunoSEQ multiplex PCR, and TCRdb kept only the in-frame ones, dropping some. The sample has 200,000 to 250,000 clones, approximately 82% seen once. Source material: peripheral blood. The receptors stem from a woman aged 80 or over with acute or convalescent COVID-19. CDR3s include the opening cysteine and the closing phenylalanine or tryptophan. D genes are given only for firm matches. Size tells how often a clone was seen (once, few, many) or the class of an expanded clone, and some rows leave it out.

clone_size	j_call	v_call	d_call	cdr3_aa
-	TRBJ2-3	TRBV5-1	TRBD2	CASSLASGAPTDTQYF
-	TRBJ1-3	TRBV3-1/TRBV3-2	TRBD1	CASSRGQGISGNTIYF
few	TRBJ2-4	TRBV27	TRBD2	CASSSSGGSGSGSTKNIQYF
-	TRBJ2-7	TRBV12-5	TRBD2	CASGPGTRTYEQYF
-	TRBJ2-1	TRBV2	-	CASSGRREQFF
-	TRBJ2-7	TRBV5-8	TRBD1	CASRTDRGTEQYF
-	TRBJ2-7	TRBV19	-	CASSIAQGSYEQYF
once	TRBJ2-7	TRBV6-6	TRBD1	CASRTGTGVIYEQYF
-	TRBJ2-2	TRBV4-2	TRBD2	CASSQSSGAGELFF
few	TRBJ1-6	TRBV7-2	TRBD1	CASSLFQGDNSPLHF
-	TRBJ1-5	TRBV25-1	TRBD1	CASSASGTGTQPQHF
-	TRBJ2-5	TRBV5-1	TRBD1	CASSLGQGGRTETQYF
few	TRBJ2-1	TRBV7-2	TRBD1	CASSEISQTGAKFF
-	TRBJ2-1	TRBV27	TRBD2	CASSKPGTAGGLYNEQFF
-	TRBJ2-7	TRBV6-2/TRBV6-3	-	CASSTWTASSYEQYF
-	TRBJ1-6	TRBV2	-	CASRRPTAGFSPLHF
once	TRBJ2-1	TRBV28	-	CASSNGYGGGAENEQFF